The present T cell receptor (beta chain) was sequenced within a study of OX40 agonist ivuxolimab in advanced cancers. Study at large: Ivuxolimab, which patients received intravenously every 2 weeks, was dosed at 0.01 to 10 mg/kg. Study conclusions and caveats: At 0.1 to 3.0 mg/kg and by week 6, clonal expansion occurred in CD4+ and CD8+ blood T cells.

This CDR3 spans 15 amino acids. J gave up 8 bases and V 4 bases, and 6 bases lay outside the gene matches. Looked up from germline, CDR1 is MNHNY and CDR2 is SVGAGI (reference sequence). Assay used: immunoSEQ multiplex PCR; TCRdb lists only in-frame clones, some missing. The table includes about 81,000 clones, roughly 91% detected once. To note about this clone: Its antigen is currently unknown.

The V gene is TRBV6-6, the J gene TRBJ1-4, with 11 bases matching TRBD1. Here the sequenced sample was CD4+ or CD8+ T cells sorted from blood, taken in a trial of the OX40 agonist ivuxolimab. This clonotype was sampled from an adult with an advanced solid tumor such as melanoma, head and neck, liver or kidney cancer. The CDR3 region is CASSSPDRGREKLFF. Here the CDR3 DNA reads TGTGCCAGCAGTTCCCCGGACAGGGGGCGCGAAAAACTGTTTTTT.